This T cell receptor (beta chain) is from a study of blood T cell repertoires in COVID-19. Study summary: COVID-19 samples from acute and convalescent phases originated in the United States, Italy and Spain. The cDNA or gDNA used as material had been derived from T cells, B-cell-depleted T cells, or PBMCs.

The junction had 4 bases not matched to a gene; V was cut back by 7 bases and J by 1 base. CDR1 and CDR2 (germline): ENHRY, SYGVKD. This CDR3 has 14 amino acids. In the study's own analysis: How many nucleated cells were present was estimated from reference gene primer amplification. Assay: immunoSEQ multiplex PCR; the TCRdb copy retains only in-frame clones and omits some. For V, J and clone size, that table is used; D and trimming come from the DNA. The table shows roughly 42,000 clones, with 70% to 85% occurring only once. Sequencing was done on a sample of peripheral blood. This chain links TRBV10-3 with TRBJ2-3; the match to TRBD2 covers 8 bases. This clonotype was sampled from a human donor in a cohort sampled during active COVID-19. The CDR3 DNA follows: TGTGCCATCACGGGAGGGGGTGGCACAGATACGCAGTATTTT. It codes for CAITGGGGTDTQYF.